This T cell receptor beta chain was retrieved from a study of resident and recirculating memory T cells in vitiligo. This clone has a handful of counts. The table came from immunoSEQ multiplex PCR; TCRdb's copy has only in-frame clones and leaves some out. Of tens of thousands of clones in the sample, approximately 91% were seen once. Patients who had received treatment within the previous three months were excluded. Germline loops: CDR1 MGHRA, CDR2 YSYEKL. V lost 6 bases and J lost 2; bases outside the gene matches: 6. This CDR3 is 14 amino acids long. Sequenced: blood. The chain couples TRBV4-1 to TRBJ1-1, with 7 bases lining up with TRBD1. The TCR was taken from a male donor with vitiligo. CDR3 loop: CASRITGVNTEAFF. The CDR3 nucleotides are TGCGCCAGCAGAATTACAGGGGTTAACACTGAAGCTTTCTTT.